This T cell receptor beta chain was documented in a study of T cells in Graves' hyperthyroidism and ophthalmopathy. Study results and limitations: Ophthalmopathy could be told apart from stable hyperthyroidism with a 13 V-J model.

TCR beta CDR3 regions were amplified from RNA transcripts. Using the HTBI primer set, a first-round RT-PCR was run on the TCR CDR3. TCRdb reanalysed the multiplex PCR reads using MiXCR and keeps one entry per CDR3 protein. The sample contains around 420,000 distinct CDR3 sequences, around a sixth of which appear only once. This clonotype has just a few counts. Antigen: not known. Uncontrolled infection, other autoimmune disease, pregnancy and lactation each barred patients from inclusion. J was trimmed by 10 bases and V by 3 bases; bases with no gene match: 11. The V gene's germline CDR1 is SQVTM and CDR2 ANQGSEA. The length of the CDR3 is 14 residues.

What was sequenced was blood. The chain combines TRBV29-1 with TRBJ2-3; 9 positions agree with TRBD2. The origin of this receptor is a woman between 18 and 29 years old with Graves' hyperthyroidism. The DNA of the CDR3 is TGCAGCGTTGAGGCGGGGGGGCCACTCCCCGCGCAGTATTTT. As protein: CSVEAGGPLPAQYF.